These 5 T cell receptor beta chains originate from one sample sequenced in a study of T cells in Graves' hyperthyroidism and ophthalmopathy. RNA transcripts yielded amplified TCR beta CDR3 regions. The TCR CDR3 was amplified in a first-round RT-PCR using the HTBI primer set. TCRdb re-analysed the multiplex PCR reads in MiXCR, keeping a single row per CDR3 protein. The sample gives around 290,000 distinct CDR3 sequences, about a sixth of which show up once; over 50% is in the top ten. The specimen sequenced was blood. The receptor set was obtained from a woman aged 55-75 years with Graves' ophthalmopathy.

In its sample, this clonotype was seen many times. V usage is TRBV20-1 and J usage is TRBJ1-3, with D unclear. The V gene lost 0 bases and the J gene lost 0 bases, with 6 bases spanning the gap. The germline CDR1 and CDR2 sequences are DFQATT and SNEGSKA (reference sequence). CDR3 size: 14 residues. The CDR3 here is CSARDPNSGNTIYF. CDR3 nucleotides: TGCAGTGCTAGAGATCCCAACTCTGGAAACACCATATATTTT.

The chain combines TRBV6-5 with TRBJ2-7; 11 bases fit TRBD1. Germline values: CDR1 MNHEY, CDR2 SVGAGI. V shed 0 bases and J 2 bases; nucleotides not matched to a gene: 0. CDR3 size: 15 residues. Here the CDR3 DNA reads TGTGCCAGCAGTTACTCGGGACAGGGGGCCTACGAGCAGTACTTC. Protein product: CASSYSGQGAYEQYF.

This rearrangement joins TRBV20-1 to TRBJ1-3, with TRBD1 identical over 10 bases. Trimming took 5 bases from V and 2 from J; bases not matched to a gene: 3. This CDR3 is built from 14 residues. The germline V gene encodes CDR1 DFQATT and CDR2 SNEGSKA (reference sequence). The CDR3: CSAADRGTGNTIYF. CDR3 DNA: TGCAGTGCTGCGGACAGGGGGACTGGAAACACCATATATTTT.

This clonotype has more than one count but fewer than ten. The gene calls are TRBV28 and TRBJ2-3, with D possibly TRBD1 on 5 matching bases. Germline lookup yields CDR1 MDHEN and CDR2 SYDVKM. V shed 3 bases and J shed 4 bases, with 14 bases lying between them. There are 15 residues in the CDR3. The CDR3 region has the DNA TGTGCCAGCAGTTTGGCAGGGTCTGGGGCAGATACGCAGTATTTT. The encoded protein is CASSLAGSGADTQYF.

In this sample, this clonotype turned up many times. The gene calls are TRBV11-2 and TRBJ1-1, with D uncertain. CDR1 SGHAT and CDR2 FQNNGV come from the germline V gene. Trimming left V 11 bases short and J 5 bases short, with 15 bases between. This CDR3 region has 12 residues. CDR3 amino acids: CASAWGYTEAFF. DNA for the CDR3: TGTGCCTCTGCATGGGGATATACTGAAGCTTTCTTT.